This TCR beta chain is from a study of blood T cell repertoires in COVID-19. Study overall: The analysed material was cDNA or gDNA that came from T cells, B-cell-depleted T cells, or PBMCs.

Study processing details: It was from reference gene primer amplification that nucleated cell counts were estimated. The assay was immunoSEQ multiplex PCR, and TCRdb's table has in-frame clones only and misses some. From that table come the V and J calls and clone size; the DNA was used to work out D and trimming. The sample lists under 70,000 clones, 80% to 85% seen once, with 10% to 15% in the top ten. The receptor was isolated from a woman of 80 years or more with acute or convalescent COVID-19. The source material was peripheral blood.

CDR3: CASSATGVYGYTF. CDR3 coding DNA: TGTGCCAGCAGCGCCACAGGGGTCTATGGCTACACCTTC. The gene calls are TRBV11-3 and TRBJ1-2; TRBD1 aligns across 7 bases. This CDR3 comprises 13 residues. J was trimmed by 4 bases and V by 5 bases; bases with no gene match: 4. Germline CDR1 is SGHNT and CDR2 is YENEEA.